This TCR beta chain was captured by sequencing in a study of blood T cell repertoires in COVID-19. Study as a whole: The United States, Italy and Spain provided the acute and convalescent COVID-19 samples. T cells, B-cell-depleted T cells, or PBMCs provided the cDNA or gDNA that served as material.

In the authors' methods: For nucleated cells, counts were estimated from reference gene primer amplification. The method was immunoSEQ multiplex PCR; TCRdb's version includes in-frame clones alone and lacks a portion of them. V and J calls and clone size are given by that table; D and trimming were obtained from the DNA. The sample comprises approximately 300,000 clones, 90% of which are singletons, and 3.5% to 5% rests with the top ten. This CDR3 is 15 amino acids long. Deletions cut 0 bases from V and 4 bases from J, with 13 bases between. Germline V gives CDR1 SGDLS, CDR2 YYNGEE. The specimen sequenced was PBMCs or T cells enriched from blood (not recorded which). The chain links TRBV9 to TRBJ2-5; possibly TRBD2 for D (6 bases). This sequence originates from a young woman with acute COVID-19. The CDR3 sequence is CASSVGALGGETQYF. Here the CDR3 DNA reads TGTGCCAGCAGCGTAGGCGCCTTGGGGGGAGAGACCCAGTACTTC.